Presented here are 10 T cell receptor beta chains from one specimen sequenced in a study of blood T cell repertoires in COVID-19. Clones were sequenced by immunoSEQ multiplex PCR, and TCRdb holds only the in-frame ones, with some missing. The table shows about 200,000 clones, with approximately 80% occurring only once. Sequenced material: peripheral blood. The receptors derive from a human donor with acute or convalescent COVID-19. The donor label of this sample is uncertain.

The V and J genes are TRBV9 and TRBJ2-2; TRBD1 matches 7 bases. V lost 3 bases, J lost 6 bases, and 14 bases stayed unmatched. CDR1 and CDR2 (germline): SGDLS, YYNGEE. The CDR3 is 17 amino acids. The CDR3 DNA follows: TGTGCCAGCAGCGCGGGACAGAGCCTATCAGGGGCCGGGGAGCTGTTTTTT. Protein sequence: CASSAGQSLSGAGELFF.

V is TRBV5-1 and J is TRBJ2-1, with TRBD1 as a possible D gene (5 bases). With 1 base removed from V and 0 bases from J, the gap between germline ends came to 11 bases. CDR1 is SGHRS, CDR2 YFSETQ, per germline. The CDR3 loop spans 16 amino acids. This CDR3 is CASSLWGRSSYNEQFF. The DNA of the CDR3 is TGCGCCAGCAGCTTGTGGGGCAGGAGCTCCTACAATGAGCAGTTCTTC. Full variable domain (remainder filled in from reference TRBV5-1 and TRBJ2-1): KAGVTQTPRYLIKTRGQQVTLSCSPISGHRSVSWYQQTPGQGLQFLFEYFSETQRNKGNFPGRFSGRQFSNSRSEMNVSTLELGDSALYLCASSLWGRSSYNEQFFGPGTRLTVL.

The rearrangement uses TRBV6-5 and TRBJ1-1, with a tentative D call TRBD1 (6 bases). There are 14 residues in the CDR3. CDR1 MNHEY and CDR2 SVGAGI come from the germline V gene. Trimming pared 7 bases from V and 1 base from J, leaving 13 bases between. The CDR3: CASTSPTGNTEAFF. The DNA of the CDR3 is TGTGCCAGCACCTCCCCGACAGGGAACACTGAAGCTTTCTTT.

The chain joins TRBV3-1 (or the pseudogene TRBV3-2) to TRBJ1-6, with D perhaps TRBD1 (5 bases). Between the trimmed V and J ends, which lost 2 bases and 9 bases, there was a span of 14 bases. The CDR3 covers 15 residues. Germline CDR1 reads LGHDT; CDR2 reads YNNKEL (reference sequence). CDR3 DNA sequence: TGTGCCAGCAGCCAACACAGTGAAAGGGGTTCACCCCTCCACTTT. Translating gives CASSQHSERGSPLHF.

V is TRBV7-2 and J is TRBJ2-1; maybe TRBD2 (6 bases). The CDR3 extends over 14 amino acids. Trimming stripped 5 bases from V and 9 bases from J, with 17 bases between. Germline V gives CDR1 SGHTA, CDR2 FQGNSA. The CDR3 reads CASSPTGGNPEQFF. Here the CDR3 DNA reads TGTGCCAGCAGCCCGACCGGGGGAAATCCTGAGCAGTTCTTC.

This clone was recorded a few times. The chain is built from TRBV7-2 and TRBJ1-2; D possibly corresponds to TRBD1 (5 bases). The CDR3 is 15 amino acids. The V and J ends lost 3 bases and 4 bases respectively, with 15 bases between them. Germline CDR1 SGHTA, CDR2 FQGNSA. Here the CDR3 DNA reads TGTGCCAGCAGCTTTGAGCAGGGCCTAATCTATGGCTACACCTTC. Translation gives CASSFEQGLIYGYTF.

The CDR3 protein is CASSQAPSMDTQYF. The CDR3, as DNA: TGCGCCAGCAGCCAGGCCCCTTCGATGGATACGCAGTATTTT. The V gene is TRBV4-1, the J gene TRBJ2-3; D unresolved. Trimming left V 3 bases short and J 6 bases short, with 13 bases between. The CDR3 loop spans 14 amino acids. The germline V gene has CDR1 MGHRA and CDR2 YSYEKL.

The chain employs TRBV18 and TRBJ2-1; maybe TRBD2 (5 bases). Germline loops: CDR1 KGHSH, CDR2 LQKENI. The CDR3 covers 13 residues. V was clipped by 1 base and J by 7 bases, with 8 bases between them. CDR3 coding DNA: TGTGCCAGCTCACCACGGACTGCAAATGAGCAGTTCTTC. Protein sequence: CASSPRTANEQFF.

The V call is TRBV27, the J call TRBJ2-7, with 11 bases fitting TRBD2. Germline CDR1 and CDR2: MNHEY and SMNVEV (reference sequence). The CDR3 loop spans 14 amino acids. Losses at the gene ends were 7 bases for V and 1 base for J; bases not matched to a gene: 3. CDR3 protein: CASKGLAASYEQYF. The CDR3 coding sequence is TGTGCCAGCAAGGGACTAGCGGCGTCCTACGAGCAGTACTTC.

The V call is TRBV2, the J call TRBJ2-7, with 9 bases matching TRBD2. The junction had 5 bases not matched to a gene; V was cut back by 5 bases and J by 9 bases. The CDR3 has 12 residues. Germline CDR1 and CDR2: SNHLY and FYNNEI. The CDR3 here is CASSTAGGPQYF. CDR3 nucleotides: TGTGCCAGCAGTACCGCGGGAGGGCCGCAGTACTTC.